This TCR beta chain emerged from a study of CXCR3-negative and CXCR3-positive naive CD8 T cells. The authors made the TRB cDNA libraries by 5' RACE using UMI labels. With the 5' RACE reads reprocessed, TCRdb shows one record per CDR3 protein and no DNA. In total, the table holds just over 40,000 distinct CDR3 sequences. The CDR3 spans 14 residues. Germline V gene data show CDR1 as SQVTM and CDR2 as ANQGSEA. This chain links TRBV29-1 with TRBJ2-3; TCRdb reports TRBD1, a call that lacks DNA to check it against. This receptor was identified in a human donor in good health. Some clones in this sample may be carry-over from other donors' samples. Sequencing used naive CXCR3- CD8+ T cells from blood. Documented subset: CD45RO-CCR7+CD27+CD95- naive CD8+ T cells lacking CXCR3 (TNR3-). Here the CDR3 reads CSVGDRGTTDTQYF.